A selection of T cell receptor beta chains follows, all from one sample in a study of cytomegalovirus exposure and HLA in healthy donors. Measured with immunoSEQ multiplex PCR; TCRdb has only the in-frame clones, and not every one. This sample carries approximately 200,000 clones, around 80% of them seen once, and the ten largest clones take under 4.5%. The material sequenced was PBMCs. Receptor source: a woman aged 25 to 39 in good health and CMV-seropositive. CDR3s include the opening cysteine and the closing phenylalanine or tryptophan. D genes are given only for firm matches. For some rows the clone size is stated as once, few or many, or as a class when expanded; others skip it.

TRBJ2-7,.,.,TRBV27,TGTGCCAGCAGTTTGGGGGGTGACGAGCAGTACTTC,CASSLGGDEQYF
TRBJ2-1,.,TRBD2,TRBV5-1,TGCGCCAGCAGCTCGACTAGCGGGGGCCAATACAATGAGCAGTTCTTC,CASSSTSGGQYNEQFF
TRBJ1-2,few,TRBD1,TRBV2,TGTGCCAGCAGCGCCGACAGGGACTATGGCTACACCTTC,CASSADRDYGYTF
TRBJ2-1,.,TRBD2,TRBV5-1,TGCGCCAGCAGCCCGACTAGCGGGGGGTCCAATGAGCAGTTCTTC,CASSPTSGGSNEQFF
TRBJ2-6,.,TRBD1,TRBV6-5,TGTGCCAGCAGTTACCCAGGGACAGGGGGAAGAGTCCTGACTTTC,CASSYPGTGGRVLTF
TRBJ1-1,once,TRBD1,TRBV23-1,TGCGCCAGCAGTCTGGGACAGGCGAACACTGAAGCTTTCTTT,CASSLGQANTEAFF
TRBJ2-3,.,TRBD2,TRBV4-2,TGTGCCAGCAGCCTAACGACTAGCGGGGGGCAACGGGGCACAGATACGCAGTATTTT,CASSLTTSGGQRGTDTQYF
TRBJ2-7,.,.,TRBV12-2,TGTGCAAGTCCCTCTCCGACGACAGGAGAGGGTCACGAGCAGTACTTC,CASPSPTTGEGHEQYF
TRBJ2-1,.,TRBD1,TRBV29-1,TGCAGCGTTGCGGGGACAGGGGTTTCAAATGAGCAGTTCTTC,CSVAGTGVSNEQFF
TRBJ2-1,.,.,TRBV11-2,TGTGCCAGCAGCTTCGGGAGCTCCTACAATGAGCAGTTCTTC,CASSFGSSYNEQFF
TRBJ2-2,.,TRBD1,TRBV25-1,TGTGCCAGCAGTCCCACAGGGGGCAACACCGGGGAGCTGTTTTTT,CASSPTGGNTGELFF
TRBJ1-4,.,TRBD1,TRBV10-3,TGTGCCATCAGGCGACAGGGGACTGGTGAAAAACTGTTTTTT,CAIRRQGTGEKLFF
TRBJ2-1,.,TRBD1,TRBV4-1,TGCGCCAGCAGCCCCGGGACAGGGGCCTACAATGAGCAGTTCTTC,CASSPGTGAYNEQFF
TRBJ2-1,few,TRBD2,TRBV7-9,TGTGCCAGCAGCTTAGTAGCGGGGGGGATATACAATGAGCAGTTCTTC,CASSLVAGGIYNEQFF
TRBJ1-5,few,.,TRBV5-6,TGTGCCAGCAGCTTTTCTACAGGGACGCAGCCCCAGCATTTT,CASSFSTGTQPQHF
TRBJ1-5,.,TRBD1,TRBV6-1,TGTGCCAGCAGTGTGGGGGGACAGTTTTTCAATCAGCCCCAGCATTTT,CASSVGGQFFNQPQHF
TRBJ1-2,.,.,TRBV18,TGTGCCAGCTCACCACCTTACAGGGATGGCTACACCTTC,CASSPPYRDGYTF
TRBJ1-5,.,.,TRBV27,TGTGCCAGCAGTTTATCGGCGGCAGGGATAAAGTCCCAGCATTTT,CASSLSAAGIKSQHF
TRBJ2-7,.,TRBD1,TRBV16,TGTGCCAGCAGCCAAACGGACAGGGGCGAGCAGTACTTC,CASSQTDRGEQYF
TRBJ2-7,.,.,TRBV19,TGTGCCAGTAGTCCCGGGACGGGAGCCTACGAGCAGTACTTC,CASSPGTGAYEQYF
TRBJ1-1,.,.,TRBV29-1,TGCAGCGTTGAAGATCCCCCGGGGGGAACTGAAGCTTTCTTT,CSVEDPPGGTEAFF
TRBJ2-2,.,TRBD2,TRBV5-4,TGTGCCAGCAACAACCCGGGGGGGGGTATCGACGGGGAGCTGTTTTTT,CASNNPGGGIDGELFF
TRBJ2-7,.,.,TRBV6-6,TGTGCCAGCTCCCGGAGGGGGGGCCGGGACGAGCAGTACTTC,CASSRRGGRDEQYF
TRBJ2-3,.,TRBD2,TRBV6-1,TGTGCCAGCAGTGGGCGGGGGGGGAACACAGATACGCAGTATTTT,CASSGRGGNTDTQYF
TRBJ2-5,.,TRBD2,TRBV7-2,TGTGCCAGCAGCTTACCTAGCGGGGGGGCGGAGACCCAGTACTTC,CASSLPSGGAETQYF
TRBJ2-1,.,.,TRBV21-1,TGTGCCAGCAGCAAGTACGCCCGGATGAGGGACAGGGGCCATACCACTAATAACAATGAGCAGTTCTTC,CASSKYARMRDRGHTTNNNEQFF
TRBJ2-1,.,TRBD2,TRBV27,TGTGCCAGCAGTTTACGCGGGAGCTCCTACAATGAGCAGTTCTTC,CASSLRGSSYNEQFF
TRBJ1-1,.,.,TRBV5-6,TGTGCCAGCAGCTTGGGACTGTTAGGAGAAGCTTTCTTT,CASSLGLLGEAFF
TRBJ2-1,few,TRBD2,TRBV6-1,TGTGCCAGCAGGCTGACTAGCGGAGCCTACAATGAGCAGTTCTTC,CASRLTSGAYNEQFF
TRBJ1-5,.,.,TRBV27,TGTGCCAGCAGTTTAAAGGCATTGAGGAATCAGCCCCAGCATTTT,CASSLKALRNQPQHF
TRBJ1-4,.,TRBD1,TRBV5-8,TGTGCCAGCAGCTCTACAGGGGTCACTAATGAAAAACTGTTTTTT,CASSSTGVTNEKLFF
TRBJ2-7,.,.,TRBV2,TGTGCCAGCAGGCAGGGGCCCGAGCAGTACTTC,CASRQGPEQYF
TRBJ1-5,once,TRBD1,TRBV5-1,TGCGCCAGCAGCTTGTTTACAGGGGGCAATCAGCCCCAGCATTTT,CASSLFTGGNQPQHF
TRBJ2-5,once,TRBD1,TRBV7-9,TGTGCCAGCAGCTTTATGTTCTTCGAACAGGGGCCTGAGACCCAGTACTTC,CASSFMFFEQGPETQYF
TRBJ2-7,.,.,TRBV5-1,TGCGCCAGCAGCACGGGACAAGACTACGAGCAGTACTTC,CASSTGQDYEQYF
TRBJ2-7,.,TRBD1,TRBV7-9,TGTGCCAGCAGCGCTAGGGGAACAGGGGTTGGTGAGCAGTACTTC,CASSARGTGVGEQYF
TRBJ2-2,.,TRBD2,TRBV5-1,TGCGCCAGCAGCGGGAGGGGTATCGCCGGGGAGCTGTTTTTT,CASSGRGIAGELFF
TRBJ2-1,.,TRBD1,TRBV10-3,TGTGCCATCGGGGACAGGGTGAGCCACAATGAGCAGTTCTTC,CAIGDRVSHNEQFF
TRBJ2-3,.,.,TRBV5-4,TGTGCCAGCACCTCCCGGGTTGACTTTGTTGGAGATACGCAGTATTTT,CASTSRVDFVGDTQYF
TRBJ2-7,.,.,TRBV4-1,TGCGCCAGCCGGAGATGGGAGAGCTCCTACGAGCAGTACTTC,CASRRWESSYEQYF
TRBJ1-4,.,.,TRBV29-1,TGCAGCGTTGTATCAGGGGCCGAAAAACTGTTTTTT,CSVVSGAEKLFF
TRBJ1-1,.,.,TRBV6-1,TGTGCCAGCAGTGTTGACAGGCAGAACACTGAAGCTTTCTTT,CASSVDRQNTEAFF
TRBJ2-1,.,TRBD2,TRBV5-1,TGCGCCAGCAGCGGGACTAGCGGGAGCTGGGAGCAGTTCTTC,CASSGTSGSWEQFF
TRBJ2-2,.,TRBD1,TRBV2,TGTGCCAGCAGTACAGGGGCCGGGGAGCTGTTTTTT,CASSTGAGELFF
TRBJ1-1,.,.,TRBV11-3,TGTGCCAGCAGCCCCAGGGGGAACACTGAAGCTTTCTTT,CASSPRGNTEAFF
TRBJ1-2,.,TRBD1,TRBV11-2,TGTGCCAGCAGCTTAGAACCAACAGGGGGCCGGTATGGCTACACCTTC,CASSLEPTGGRYGYTF